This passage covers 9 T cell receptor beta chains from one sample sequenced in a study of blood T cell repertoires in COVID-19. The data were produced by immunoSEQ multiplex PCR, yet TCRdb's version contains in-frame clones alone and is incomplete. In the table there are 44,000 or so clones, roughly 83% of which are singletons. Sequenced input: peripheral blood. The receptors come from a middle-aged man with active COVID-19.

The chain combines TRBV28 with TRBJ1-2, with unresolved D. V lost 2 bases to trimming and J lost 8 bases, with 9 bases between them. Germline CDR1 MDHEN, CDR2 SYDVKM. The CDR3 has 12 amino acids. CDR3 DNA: TGTGCCAGCAGTTTAACAGCTTACGGCTACACCTTC. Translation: CASSLTAYGYTF.

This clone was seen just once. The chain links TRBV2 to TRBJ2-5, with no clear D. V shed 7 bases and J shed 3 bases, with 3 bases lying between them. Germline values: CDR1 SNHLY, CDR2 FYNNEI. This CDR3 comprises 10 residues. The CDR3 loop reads CASTKETQYF. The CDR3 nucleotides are TGTGCCAGCACTAAAGAGACCCAGTACTTC.

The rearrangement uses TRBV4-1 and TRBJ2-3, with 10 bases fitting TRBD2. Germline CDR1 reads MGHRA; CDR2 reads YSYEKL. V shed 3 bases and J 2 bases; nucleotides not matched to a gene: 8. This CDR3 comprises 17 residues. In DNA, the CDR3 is TGCGCCAGCAGCCAGAGACCACTAGCGGGGCTCACAGATACGCAGTATTTT. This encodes CASSQRPLAGLTDTQYF.

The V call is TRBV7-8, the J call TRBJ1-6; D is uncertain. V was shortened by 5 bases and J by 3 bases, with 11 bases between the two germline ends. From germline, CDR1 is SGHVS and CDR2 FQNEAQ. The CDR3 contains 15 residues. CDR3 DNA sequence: TGTGCCAGCAGCCGGGGAGGTTACTATAATTCACCCCTCCACTTT. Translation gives CASSRGGYYNSPLHF.

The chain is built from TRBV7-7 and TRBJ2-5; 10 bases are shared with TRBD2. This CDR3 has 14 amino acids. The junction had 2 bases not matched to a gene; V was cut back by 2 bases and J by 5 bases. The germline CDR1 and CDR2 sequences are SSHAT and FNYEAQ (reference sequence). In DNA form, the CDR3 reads TGTGCCAGCAGCTTAAGCGGGGGGGTGGAGACCCAGTACTTC. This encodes CASSLSGGVETQYF.

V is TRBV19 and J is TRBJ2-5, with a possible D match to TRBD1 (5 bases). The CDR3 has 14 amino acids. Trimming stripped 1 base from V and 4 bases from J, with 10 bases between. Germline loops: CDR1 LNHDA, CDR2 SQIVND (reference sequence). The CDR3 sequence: CASSIGSGPETQYF. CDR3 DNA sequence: TGTGCCAGTAGTATAGGGTCAGGGCCAGAGACCCAGTACTTC.

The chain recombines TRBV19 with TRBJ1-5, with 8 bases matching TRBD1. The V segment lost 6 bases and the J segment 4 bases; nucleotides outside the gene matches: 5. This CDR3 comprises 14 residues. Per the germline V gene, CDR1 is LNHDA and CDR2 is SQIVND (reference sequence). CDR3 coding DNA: TGTGCCAGTAGCGGACAGGGTGGTAATCAGCCCCAGCATTTT. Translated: CASSGQGGNQPQHF. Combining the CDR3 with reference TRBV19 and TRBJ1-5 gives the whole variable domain DGGITQSPKYLFRKEGQNVTLSCEQNLNHDAMYWYRQDPGQGLRLIYYSQIVNDFQKGDIAEGYSVSREKKESFPLTVTSAQKNPTAFYLCASSGQGGNQPQHFGDGTRLSIL.

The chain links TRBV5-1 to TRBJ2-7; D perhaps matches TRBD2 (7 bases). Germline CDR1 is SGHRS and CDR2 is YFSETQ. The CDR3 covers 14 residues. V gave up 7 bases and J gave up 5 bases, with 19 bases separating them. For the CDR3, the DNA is TGCGCCAGCGGCGAAGGGGGGGCTCCCCACGAGCAGTACTTC. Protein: CASGEGGAPHEQYF.

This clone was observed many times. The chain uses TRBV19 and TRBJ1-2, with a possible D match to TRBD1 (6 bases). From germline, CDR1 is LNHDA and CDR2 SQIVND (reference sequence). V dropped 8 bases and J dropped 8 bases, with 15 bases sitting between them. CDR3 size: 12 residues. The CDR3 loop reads CASHSRGGGYTF. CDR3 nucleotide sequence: TGTGCCAGTCACTCCAGGGGAGGGGGCTACACCTTC. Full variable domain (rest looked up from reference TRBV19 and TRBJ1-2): DGGITQSPKYLFRKEGQNVTLSCEQNLNHDAMYWYRQDPGQGLRLIYYSQIVNDFQKGDIAEGYSVSREKKESFPLTVTSAQKNPTAFYLCASHSRGGGYTFGSGTRLTVV.